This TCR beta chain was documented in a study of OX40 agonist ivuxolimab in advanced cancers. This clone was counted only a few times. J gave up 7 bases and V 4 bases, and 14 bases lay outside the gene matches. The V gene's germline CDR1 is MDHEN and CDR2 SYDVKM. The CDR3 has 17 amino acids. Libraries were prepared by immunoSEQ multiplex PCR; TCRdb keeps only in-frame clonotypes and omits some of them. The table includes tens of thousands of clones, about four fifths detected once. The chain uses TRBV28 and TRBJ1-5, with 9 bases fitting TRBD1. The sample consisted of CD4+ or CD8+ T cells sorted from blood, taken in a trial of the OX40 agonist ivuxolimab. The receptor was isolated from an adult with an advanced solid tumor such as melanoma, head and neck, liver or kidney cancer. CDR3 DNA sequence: TGTGCCAGCAGTTCAGGGACAGGGTTCGCGACGGACCAGCCCCAGCATTTT. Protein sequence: CASSSGTGFATDQPQHF.